This entry concerns a single T cell receptor (beta chain). Its matching antigen is unknown. The sample is drawn from a study of T cells expressing NK-cell markers. The wider study: Beta-chain profiling covered CD3+CD56+NKG2C+, CD3+CD56+NKG2C- and CD3+CD56-NKG2C+ sorted subsets. Notes on the study in general: HCMV specificity of the expanded NKG2C+ T cell clones stayed unclear.

Making the TCR beta cDNA relied on 5'RACE template switching with UMIs. Reanalyzing the 5' RACE reads, TCRdb keeps one entry per CDR3 protein, without DNA. In total, the table holds 250,000 to 300,000 distinct CDR3 sequences. The CDR3 is 13 residues long. Germline V gene data show CDR1 as SSHAT and CDR2 as FNYEAQ (reference sequence). This TCR was sampled from a man aged 18 to 30 in good health. Sequencing input: blood T cells: a sorted CD56 or NKG2C T cell subset, CD4+ or CD8+ T cells, or bulk PBMC T cells (not recorded which). The chain has TRBV7-7 and TRBJ2-3. The CDR3 sequence is CASSPDLSDTQYF.